The clone carrying this T cell receptor (beta chain) was observed a few times. The source of the sample is a study of blood T cell repertoires in COVID-19. In the study's own analysis: Scientists estimated how many nucleated cells there were by amplifying reference gene primers. Some clones are missing from TCRdb's copy, which holds only in-frame ones; the method was immunoSEQ multiplex PCR. Clone size and the V and J calls come from that table; the DNA yielded D and trimming. The sample holds about 250,000 clones, 85% to 90% seen once. Cohorts were determined from participant-reported clinical history. The germline V gene encodes CDR1 SEHNR and CDR2 FQNEAQ (reference sequence). The V gene lost 3 bases and the J gene lost 3 bases, with 12 bases spanning the gap. CDR3 size: 15 residues.

The source material was PBMCs or T cells enriched from blood (not recorded which). The sequence derives from a woman aged 45 to 65 who had recovered from COVID-19. The gene calls are TRBV7-9 and TRBJ2-1; TRBD2 is a possible D gene (6 bases). The CDR3 sequence: CASSFNRDFYNEQFF. The CDR3 DNA reads as TGTGCCAGCAGCTTCAACCGGGACTTCTACAATGAGCAGTTCTTC.